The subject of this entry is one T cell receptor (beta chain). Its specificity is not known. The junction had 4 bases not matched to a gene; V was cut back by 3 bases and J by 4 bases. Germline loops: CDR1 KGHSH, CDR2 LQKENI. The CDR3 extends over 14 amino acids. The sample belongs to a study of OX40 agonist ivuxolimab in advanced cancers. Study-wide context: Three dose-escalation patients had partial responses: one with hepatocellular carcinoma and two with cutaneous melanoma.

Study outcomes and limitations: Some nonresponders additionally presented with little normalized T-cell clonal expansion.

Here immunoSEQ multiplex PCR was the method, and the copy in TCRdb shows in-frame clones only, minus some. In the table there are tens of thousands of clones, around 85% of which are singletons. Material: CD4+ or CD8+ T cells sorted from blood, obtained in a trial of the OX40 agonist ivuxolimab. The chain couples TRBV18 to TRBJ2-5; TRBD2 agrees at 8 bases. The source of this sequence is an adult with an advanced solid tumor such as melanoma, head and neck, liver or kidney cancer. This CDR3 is CASSPALAGETQYF. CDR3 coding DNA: TGTGCCAGCTCACCTGCCCTAGCGGGAGAGACCCAGTACTTC. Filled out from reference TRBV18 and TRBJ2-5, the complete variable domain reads NAGVMQNPRHLVRRRGQEARLRCSPMKGHSHVYWYRQLPEEGLKFMVYLQKENIIDESGMPKERFSAEFPKEGPSILRIQQVVRGDSAAYFCASSPALAGETQYFGPGTRLLVL.